The 5 T cell receptor beta chains presented below share a single source sample, sequenced in a study of cytomegalovirus exposure and HLA in healthy donors. The PCR was carried out with 60 Vbeta primers and 13 Jbeta primers. Sequenced by immunoSEQ multiplex PCR; TCRdb stores in-frame clones only, minus some. This listing includes approximately 80,000 clones. Material: PBMCs. The receptor source for this set is a woman aged 30 to 39 in good health and CMV-seronegative.

This sequence joins TRBV4-1 and TRBJ2-7; tentative D call: TRBD2 (7 bases). Trimming removed 0 bases from V and 4 bases from J, with 16 bases in between. The CDR3 is 16 amino acids. Germline CDR1 and CDR2: MGHRA and YSYEKL. CDR3 residues: CASSQDQGGAGYEQYF. DNA of the CDR3: TGCGCCAGCAGCCAAGATCAAGGGGGGGCTGGGTACGAGCAGTACTTC.

The rearrangement links TRBV6-1 to TRBJ1-4, with D unresolved. CDR1 is MNHNS and CDR2 is SASEGT in the germline V gene. Trimming removed 0 bases from V and 8 bases from J, with 7 bases in between. The CDR3 length is 13 residues. The DNA of the CDR3 is TGTGCCAGCAGTGAAGCTGAGAAGGAAAAACTGTTTTTT. It translates to CASSEAEKEKLFF.

The chain combines TRBV19 with TRBJ2-1; the D gene is possibly TRBD1 (6 bases). In germline, CDR1 is LNHDA, CDR2 SQIVND (reference sequence). V gave up 6 bases and J gave up 0 bases, with 12 bases separating them. There are 15 residues in the CDR3. CDR3 DNA sequence: TGTGCCAGTAGATTTGACAGGTCCTCCTACAATGAGCAGTTCTTC. Its translation: CASRFDRSSYNEQFF.

This rearrangement joins TRBV7-9 to TRBJ1-1; D perhaps matches TRBD1 (5 bases). The V end was cut by 1 base, the J end by 1 base, with 13 bases between. CDR3 length: 16 amino acids. Germline CDR1 is SEHNR and CDR2 is FQNEAQ (reference sequence). CDR3: CASSLERLGQNTEAFF. The DNA for the CDR3 is TGTGCCAGCAGCTTAGAACGGCTGGGGCAGAACACTGAAGCTTTCTTT.

The V call is TRBV11-2, the J call TRBJ1-2, with D perhaps TRBD1 (5 bases). Looked up from germline, CDR1 is SGHAT and CDR2 is FQNNGV. This CDR3 is built from 13 residues. The V and J ends lost 3 bases and 4 bases respectively, with 9 bases between them. CDR3 loop: CASSFDSSYGYTF. The CDR3 nucleotides are TGTGCCAGCAGCTTTGACAGCTCCTATGGCTACACCTTC.